Below, 11 T cell receptor beta chains from the same sample are listed, as sequenced in a study of identical twins. Using its own MiXCR run on the 5' RACE reads, TCRdb lists one record per CDR3 protein. The sample holds a few hundred thousand distinct CDR3 sequences, 13% to 15% seen once. The data were also submitted as part of a second study, on yellow fever vaccine responses in identical twins.

The specimen sequenced was CD4+ T cells sorted from blood. These receptors originate from a young woman in good health.

This clonotype was seen a few times. The J gene is TRBJ2-2, the V gene TRBV12-3 or TRBV12-4, with a weak D call TRBD2 (6 bases). With 5 bases removed from V and 4 bases from J, the gap between germline ends came to 14 bases. The CDR3 consists of 15 residues. The CDR3 region has the DNA TGTGCCAGCAGTCTGGGACTCTCTGTCACCGGGGAGCTGTTTTTT. It codes for CASSLGLSVTGELFF.

This rearrangement joins TRBV2 to TRBJ1-5; 7 nucleotides line up with TRBD1. Germline trimming cut 6 bases from V and 14 bases from J; bases unmatched to any gene: 16. The CDR3 is 14 amino acids. Germline V CDR1 and CDR2: SNHLY, FYNNEI. The CDR3 is CASRDTGTALSKHF. The CDR3 region has the DNA TGTGCCAGCAGGGATACCGGGACAGCTTTATCGAAGCATTTT. The whole variable domain, remainder taken from reference TRBV2 and TRBJ1-5, is EPEVTQTPSHQVTQMGQEVILRCVPISNHLYFYWYRQILGQKVEFLVSFYNNEISEKSEIFDDQFSVERPDGSNFTLKIRSTKLEDSAMYFCASRDTGTALSKHFGDGTRLSIL.

This clonotype was seen a few times. The chain employs TRBV12-3 or TRBV12-4 and TRBJ2-1, with D perhaps assigned TRBD1 or TRBD2 (5 bases each). The CDR3 extends over 17 amino acids. The V gene lost 5 bases and the J gene lost 3 bases, with 20 bases spanning the gap. CDR3 sequence: CASSKVGTATFYNEQFF. As DNA, the CDR3 is TGTGCCAGCAGTAAGGTGGGGACCGCAACTTTCTACAATGAGCAGTTCTTC.

CDR3: CSGASQDTQYF. The DNA for the CDR3 is TGCAGTGGAGCGAGCCAAGATACGCAGTATTTT. The rearrangement links TRBV20-1 to TRBJ2-3; the D is unclear. Trimming took off 7 bases at V and 5 bases at J, with 10 bases between the two ends. Germline loops: CDR1 DFQATT, CDR2 SNEGSKA (reference sequence). The CDR3 spans 11 residues.

This clonotype was detected many times. The rearrangement joins TRBV5-1 to TRBJ2-1; 8 nucleotides line up with TRBD1. Germline V CDR1 and CDR2: SGHRS, YFSETQ. CDR3 length: 14 residues. V trimming: 0 bases; J trimming: 4 bases; junction bases outside the gene matches: 0. The CDR3 DNA sequence: TGCGCCAGCAGCTTGGGACAGGGGTACAATGAGCAGTTCTTC. Its protein product is CASSLGQGYNEQFF. The whole variable domain, filled in from reference TRBV5-1 and TRBJ2-1, reads KAGVTQTPRYLIKTRGQQVTLSCSPISGHRSVSWYQQTPGQGLQFLFEYFSETQRNKGNFPGRFSGRQFSNSRSEMNVSTLELGDSALYLCASSLGQGYNEQFFGPGTRLTVL.

The V call is TRBV12-3 or TRBV12-4, the J call TRBJ2-7, with D uncertain. V shed 3 bases and J shed 1 base, with 10 bases lying between them. The CDR3 totals 14 residues. The CDR3: CASSFRTNSYEQYF. CDR3 in DNA: TGTGCCAGCAGTTTCCGAACGAATTCCTACGAGCAGTACTTC.

This clonotype has ten or more counts. The chain has TRBV18 and TRBJ2-5; unclear D gene. Germline CDR1 KGHSH, CDR2 LQKENI. There are 13 residues in the CDR3. Trimming shortened V by 3 bases and J by 1 base, and 6 bases separated the two germline ends. CDR3 sequence: CASSPTPQETQYF. The CDR3 DNA is TGTGCCAGCTCACCGACCCCCCAAGAGACCCAGTACTTC.

Only a few counts were recorded for this clonotype. In DNA form, the CDR3 reads TGTGCCAGCAGCCACAATTCGGGCAAAACCTCCTACAATGAGCAGTTCTTC. Translated, it gives CASSHNSGKTSYNEQFF. V gene TRBV7-9 combines with J gene TRBJ2-1, with D unclear. This CDR3 contains 17 residues. CDR1 is SEHNR and CDR2 is FQNEAQ in the germline V gene (reference sequence). The V gene lost 5 bases and the J gene lost 0 bases, with 17 bases spanning the gap.

This clonotype occurred a few times. The chain recombines TRBV5-1 with TRBJ1-3; D is possibly TRBD1 (5 bases). Trimming removed 7 bases from V and 0 bases from J, with 14 bases in between. The CDR3 runs to 15 residues. Germline V gives CDR1 SGHRS, CDR2 YFSETQ. CDR3 region: CASSPDRLSGNTIYF. CDR3 DNA: TGCGCCAGCTCCCCTGACAGACTCTCTGGAAACACCATATATTTT.

This clonotype was seen only a few times. This chain links TRBV12-3 or TRBV12-4 with TRBJ1-2; 11 bases line up with TRBD1. With V trimmed by 3 bases and J by 8 bases, 8 bases remained unmatched. The CDR3 covers 15 residues. The CDR3 DNA is TGTGCCAGCAGTTTGGCCGGGACAGGGGGTCTCGGCTACACCTTC. It specifies CASSLAGTGGLGYTF.

This chain joins TRBV11-2 and TRBJ2-5, with 12 bases aligning to TRBD2. CDR1 is SGHAT, CDR2 FQNNGV, per germline. The CDR3 consists of 16 residues. The ends lost 6 bases at V and 2 bases at J; junction bases unmatched: 7. For the CDR3, the DNA is TGTGCCAGCAGTCATGGACTAGCGGGACTTCAAGAGACCCAGTACTTC. Its protein product is CASSHGLAGLQETQYF.